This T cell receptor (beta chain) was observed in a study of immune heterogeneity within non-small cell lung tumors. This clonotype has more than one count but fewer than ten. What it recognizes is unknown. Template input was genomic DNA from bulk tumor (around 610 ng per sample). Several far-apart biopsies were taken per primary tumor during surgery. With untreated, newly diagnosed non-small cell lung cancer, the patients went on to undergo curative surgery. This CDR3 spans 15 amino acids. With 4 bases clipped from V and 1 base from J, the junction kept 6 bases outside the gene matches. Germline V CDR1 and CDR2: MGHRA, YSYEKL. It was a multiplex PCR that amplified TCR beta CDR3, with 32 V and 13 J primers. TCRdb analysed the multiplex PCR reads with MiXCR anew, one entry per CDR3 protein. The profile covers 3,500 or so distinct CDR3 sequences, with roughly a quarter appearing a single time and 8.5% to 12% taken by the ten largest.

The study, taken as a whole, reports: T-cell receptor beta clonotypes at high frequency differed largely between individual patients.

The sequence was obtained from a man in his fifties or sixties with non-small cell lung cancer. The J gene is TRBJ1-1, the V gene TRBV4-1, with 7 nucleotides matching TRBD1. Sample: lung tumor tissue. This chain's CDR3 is CASSRTGDANTEAFF. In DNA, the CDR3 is TGCGCCAGCAGCCGCACAGGGGACGCGAACACTGAAGCTTTCTTT.